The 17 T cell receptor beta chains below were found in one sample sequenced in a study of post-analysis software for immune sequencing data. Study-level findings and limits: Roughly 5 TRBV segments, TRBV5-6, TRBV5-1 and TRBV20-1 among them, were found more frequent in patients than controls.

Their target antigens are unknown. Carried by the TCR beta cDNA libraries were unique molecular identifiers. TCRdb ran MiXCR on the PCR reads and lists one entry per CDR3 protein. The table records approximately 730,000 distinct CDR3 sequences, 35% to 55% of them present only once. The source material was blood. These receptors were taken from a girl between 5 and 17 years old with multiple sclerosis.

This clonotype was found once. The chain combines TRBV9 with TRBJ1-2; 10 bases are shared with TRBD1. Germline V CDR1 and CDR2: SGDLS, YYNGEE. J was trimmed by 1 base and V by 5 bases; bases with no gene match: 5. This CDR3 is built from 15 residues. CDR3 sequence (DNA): TGTGCCAGCAGTCCTGGGACAGGGGATAACTATGGCTACACCTTC. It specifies CASSPGTGDNYGYTF.

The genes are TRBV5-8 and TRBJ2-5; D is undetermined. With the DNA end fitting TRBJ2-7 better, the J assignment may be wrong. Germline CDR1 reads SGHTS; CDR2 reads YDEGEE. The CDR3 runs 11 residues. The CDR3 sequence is CASRMTYEQYF. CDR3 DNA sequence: TGTGCCAGCCGAATGACTTACGAGCAGTACTTC.

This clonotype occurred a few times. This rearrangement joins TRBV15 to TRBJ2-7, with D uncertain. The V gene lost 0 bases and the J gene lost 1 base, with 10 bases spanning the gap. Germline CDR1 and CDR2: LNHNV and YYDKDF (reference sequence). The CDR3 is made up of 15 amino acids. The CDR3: CATSRDLRLSYEQYF. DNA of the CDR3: TGTGCCACCAGCAGAGATCTTAGGCTGTCCTACGAGCAGTACTTC.

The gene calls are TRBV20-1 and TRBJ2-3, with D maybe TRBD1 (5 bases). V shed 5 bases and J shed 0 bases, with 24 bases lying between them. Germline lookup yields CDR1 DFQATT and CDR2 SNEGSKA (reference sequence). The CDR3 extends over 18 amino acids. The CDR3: CSAYSPSRALLSTDTQYF. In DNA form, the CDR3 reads TGCAGTGCTTACTCGCCATCCAGGGCTCTCCTTAGCACAGATACGCAGTATTTT.

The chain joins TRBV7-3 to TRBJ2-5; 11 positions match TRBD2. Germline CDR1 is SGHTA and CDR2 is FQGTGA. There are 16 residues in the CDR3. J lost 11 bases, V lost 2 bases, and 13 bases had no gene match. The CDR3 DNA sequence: TGTGCCAGCAGCTTAGTGGGGACTAGCGGATACAATGAGCAGTACTTC. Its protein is CASSLVGTSGYNEQYF.

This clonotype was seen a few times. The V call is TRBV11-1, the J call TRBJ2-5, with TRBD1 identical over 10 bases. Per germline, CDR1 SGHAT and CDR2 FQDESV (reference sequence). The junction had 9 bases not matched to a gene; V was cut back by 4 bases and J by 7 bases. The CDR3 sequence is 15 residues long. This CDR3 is CASSSTGGLLGTQYF. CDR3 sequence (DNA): TGTGCCAGCAGCTCGACAGGGGGCCTGTTGGGGACCCAGTACTTC.

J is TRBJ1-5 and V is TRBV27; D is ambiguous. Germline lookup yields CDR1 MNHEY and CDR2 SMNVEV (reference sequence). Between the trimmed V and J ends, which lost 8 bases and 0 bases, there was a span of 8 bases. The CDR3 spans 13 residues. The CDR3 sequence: CASRGGSNQPQHF. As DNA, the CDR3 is TGTGCCAGCCGAGGCGGTAGCAATCAGCCCCAGCATTTT.

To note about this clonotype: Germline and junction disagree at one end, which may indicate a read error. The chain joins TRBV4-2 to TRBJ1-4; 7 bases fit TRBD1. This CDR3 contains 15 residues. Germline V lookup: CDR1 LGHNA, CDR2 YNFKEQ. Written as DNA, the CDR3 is TGTGCCAGCAGTCAAGATTGGGCAGGGGGTGAAAAACTGTTTTTT. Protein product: CASSQDWAGGEKLFF.

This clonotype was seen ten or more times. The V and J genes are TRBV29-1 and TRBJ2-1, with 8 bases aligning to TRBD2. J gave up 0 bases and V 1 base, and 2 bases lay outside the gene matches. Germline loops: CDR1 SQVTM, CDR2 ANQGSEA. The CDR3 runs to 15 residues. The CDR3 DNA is TGCAGCGTTGAAGGGGGGACTAGCTCCTACAATGAGCAGTTCTTC. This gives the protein CSVEGGTSSYNEQFF.

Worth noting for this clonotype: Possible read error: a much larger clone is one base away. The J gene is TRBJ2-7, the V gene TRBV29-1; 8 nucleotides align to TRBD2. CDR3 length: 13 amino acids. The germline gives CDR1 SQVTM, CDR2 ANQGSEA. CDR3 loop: CSASSGSSCEQYF. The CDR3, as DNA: TGCAGCGCCTCAAGCGGGAGCTCCTGCGAGCAGTACTTC.

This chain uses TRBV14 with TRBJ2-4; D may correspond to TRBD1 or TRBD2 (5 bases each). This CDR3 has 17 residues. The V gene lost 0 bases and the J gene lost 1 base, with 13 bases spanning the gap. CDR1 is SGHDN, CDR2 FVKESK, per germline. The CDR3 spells CASSQDGTRTAKNIQYF. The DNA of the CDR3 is TGTGCCAGCAGCCAAGATGGGACGCGGACGGCCAAAAACATTCAGTACTTC.

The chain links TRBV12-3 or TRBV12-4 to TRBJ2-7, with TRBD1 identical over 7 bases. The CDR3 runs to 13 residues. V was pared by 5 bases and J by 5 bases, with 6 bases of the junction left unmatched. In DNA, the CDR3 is TGTGCCAGCAGTACGACAGGGTTCCACGAGCAGTACTTC. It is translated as CASSTTGFHEQYF.

The CDR3 is CASSELPPGHHCVHEQYF. The CDR3 nucleotides are TGTGCCAGCAGTGAGCTCCCGCCGGGACACCATTGCGTTCACGAGCAGTACTTC. V is TRBV25-1 and J is TRBJ2-5; D may be TRBD1 (6 bases). Near its end, the DNA agrees better with TRBJ2-7, so the J call may be wrong. The CDR3 consists of 18 residues. CDR1 is MGHDK and CDR2 is SYGVNS in the germline V gene.

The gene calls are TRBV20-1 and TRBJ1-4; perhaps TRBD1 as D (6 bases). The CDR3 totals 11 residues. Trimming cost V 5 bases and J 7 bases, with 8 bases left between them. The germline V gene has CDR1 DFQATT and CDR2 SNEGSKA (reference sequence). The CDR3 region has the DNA TGCAGTGCTGTACAGGGTGAAAAACTGTTTTTT. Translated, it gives CSAVQGEKLFF.

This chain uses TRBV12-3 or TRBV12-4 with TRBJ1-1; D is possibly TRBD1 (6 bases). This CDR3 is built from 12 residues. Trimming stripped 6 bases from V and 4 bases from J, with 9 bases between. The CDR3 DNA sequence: TGTGCCAGCAGAACAGGGATCACTGAAGCTTTCTTT. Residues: CASRTGITEAFF.

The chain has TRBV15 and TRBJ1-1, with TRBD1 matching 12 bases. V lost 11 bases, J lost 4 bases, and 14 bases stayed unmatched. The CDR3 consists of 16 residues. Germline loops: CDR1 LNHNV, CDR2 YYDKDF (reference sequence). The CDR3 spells CAATTGTGGMATEAFF. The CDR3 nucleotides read TGTGCCGCCACGACCGGGACAGGGGGCATGGCCACTGAAGCTTTCTTT. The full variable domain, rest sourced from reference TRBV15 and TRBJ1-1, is DAMVIQNPRYQVTQFGKPVTLSCSQTLNHNVMYWYQQKSSQAPKLLFHYYDKDFNNEADTPDNFQSRRPNTSFCFLDIRSPGLGDTAMYLCAATTGTGGMATEAFFGQGTRLTVV.

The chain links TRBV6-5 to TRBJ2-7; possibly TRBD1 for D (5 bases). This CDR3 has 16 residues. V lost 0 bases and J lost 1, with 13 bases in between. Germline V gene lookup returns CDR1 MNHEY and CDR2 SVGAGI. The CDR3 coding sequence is TGTGCCAGCAGTTACTCAGGGGAAACCTTTTCCTACGAGCAGTACTTC. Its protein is CASSYSGETFSYEQYF.